The rows below give T cell receptor beta chains drawn from one sample of a study of technical replicates of blood from a few donors. TCRdb's copy holds only in-frame clones and misses some; the assay was immunoSEQ multiplex PCR. The data show around 85,000 clones, less than 95% seen once. The sample consisted of T cells isolated from PBMCs. These TCRs come from a human donor in good health. CDR3s include the opening cysteine and the closing phenylalanine or tryptophan. Size is omitted from some rows. Given values are once, few, many or a class for expanded clones.

>TRBJ1-3|NA|TRBV2
CASSETGGFGNTIYF
>TRBJ2-2|once|TRBV9
CASSVEGGGANTGELFF
>TRBJ2-5|NA|TRBV5-1
CASSADRGTEETQYF
>TRBJ2-7|NA|TRBV7-6
CASSVSGGQYEQYF
>TRBJ1-1|NA|TRBV27
CASRSRVRNTEAFF
>TRBJ2-7|NA|TRBV7-6
CASSPQGWGTSYEQYF
>TRBJ2-7|NA|TRBV27
CASSPKDRGPYEQYF
>TRBJ2-7|NA|TRBV28
CASMIPGYEQYF
>TRBJ1-4|NA|TRBV18
CASSTGQGDEKLFF
>TRBJ1-3|NA|TRBV6-6
CASRDLQGSTGNTIYF
>TRBJ2-7|once|TRBV5-1
CASSDRDRGPYEQYF
>TRBJ2-5|NA|TRBV7-9
CASSGTAAETQYF
>TRBJ2-7|NA|TRBV19
CASSIGGALAGAHEQYF
>TRBJ2-7|NA|TRBV4-1
CASSHPRGDYEQYF
>TRBJ2-3|NA|TRBV5-4
CASSLTAGLRADTQYF
>TRBJ2-7|NA|TRBV30
CAWSDGTGLYF
>TRBJ1-5|NA|TRBV2
CASSAGDNQPQHF
>TRBJ2-3|NA|TRBV29-1
CSVDNVRVLAGNADTQYF
>TRBJ2-1|NA|TRBV19
CASSTDRGEYNEQFF
>TRBJ2-5|NA|TRBV11-2
CASSLTLGQTTWETQYF
>TRBJ1-1|NA|TRBV15
CATSRVRQSLGDTEAFF
>TRBJ2-1|NA|TRBV10-1
CASSESMASGSNEQFF
>TRBJ1-2|NA|TRBV28
CASSDSGVVVYGYTF
>TRBJ1-6|NA|TRBV9
CASSVENEVSYNSPLHF
>TRBJ2-7|NA|TRBV28
CASGSPPSRYF
>TRBJ1-3|NA|TRBV5-4
CASSSTGWGAGNTIYF
>TRBJ2-4|NA|TRBV30
CAWSLGGLLAKNIQYF
>TRBJ2-5|NA|TRBV10-3
CAISEERGAQETQYF
>TRBJ2-7|NA|TRBV15
CATSREGQGSYEQYF
>TRBJ2-5|NA|TRBV5-1
CASSLATGEGTQYF
>TRBJ2-7|NA|TRBV5-1
CASSRTGGDEQYF
>TRBJ2-3|NA|TRBV5-1
CASSLSGMGTDTQYF
>TRBJ2-7|NA|TRBV28
CASSRTGAYEQYF
>TRBJ2-5|once|TRBV2
CASTLQGAKETQYF
>TRBJ1-2|NA|TRBV5-1
CASSLASGHRGYTF
>TRBJ1-5|NA|TRBV11-2
CASSDGTPYSNQPQHF
>TRBJ2-6|once|TRBV28
CASRRQPSSGANVLTF
>TRBJ2-7|NA|TRBV5-5
CASSLDTFSYEQYF
>TRBJ2-1|NA|TRBV29-1
CSAPGGRNNEQFF
>TRBJ1-2|NA|TRBV2
CASSEVLQVHYGYTF
>TRBJ2-7|NA|TRBV29-1
CSVSFGGHARYEQYF
>TRBJ1-5|NA|TRBV6-5
CASSYSHTMSQPQHF
>TRBJ2-1|NA|TRBV5-4
CASSLLTSGGVTYNEQFF
>TRBJ2-1|NA|TRBV9
CASSVSGQSFNEQFF
>TRBJ2-1|NA|TRBV4-1
CASSQPRAGAEQFF
>TRBJ2-1|NA|TRBV28
CASSLLGAKRLFF
>TRBJ2-1|NA|TRBV15
CATSRDSVNEQFF
>TRBJ2-3|NA|TRBV11-2
CASSLSGTSGDTQYF
>TRBJ1-1|NA|TRBV18
CASSQDEIGVLTEAFF
>TRBJ2-5|NA|TRBV6-5
CASRNTGLETQYF
>TRBJ1-4|NA|TRBV5-1
CASSFYGQLNEKLFF
>TRBJ1-1|NA|TRBV6-1
CASSVSGGNTEAFF
>TRBJ1-3|NA|TRBV7-9
CASSPVGHNSGNTIYF
>TRBJ1-4|NA|TRBV28
CASRPVGVLNEKLFF
>TRBJ2-1|once|TRBV10-3
CAISLAGEPNEQFF
>TRBJ2-3|NA|TRBV7-9
CASSLGSGEVTDTQYF
>TRBJ2-5|NA|TRBV2
CASSRQETQYF